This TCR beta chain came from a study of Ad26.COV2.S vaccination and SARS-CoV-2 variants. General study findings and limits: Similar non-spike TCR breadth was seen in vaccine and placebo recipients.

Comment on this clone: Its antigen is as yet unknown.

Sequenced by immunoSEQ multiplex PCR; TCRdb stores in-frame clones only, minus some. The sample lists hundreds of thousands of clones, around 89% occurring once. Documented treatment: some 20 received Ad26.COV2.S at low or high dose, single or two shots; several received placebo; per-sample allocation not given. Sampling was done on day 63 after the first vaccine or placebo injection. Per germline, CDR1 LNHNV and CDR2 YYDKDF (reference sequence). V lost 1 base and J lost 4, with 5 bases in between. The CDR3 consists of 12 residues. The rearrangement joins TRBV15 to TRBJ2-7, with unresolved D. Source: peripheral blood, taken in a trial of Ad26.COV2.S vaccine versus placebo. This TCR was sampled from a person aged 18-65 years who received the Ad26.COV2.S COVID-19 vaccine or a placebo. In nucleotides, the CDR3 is TGTGCCACCAGCAGAGGAGAATACGAGCAGTACTTC. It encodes CATSRGEYEQYF.